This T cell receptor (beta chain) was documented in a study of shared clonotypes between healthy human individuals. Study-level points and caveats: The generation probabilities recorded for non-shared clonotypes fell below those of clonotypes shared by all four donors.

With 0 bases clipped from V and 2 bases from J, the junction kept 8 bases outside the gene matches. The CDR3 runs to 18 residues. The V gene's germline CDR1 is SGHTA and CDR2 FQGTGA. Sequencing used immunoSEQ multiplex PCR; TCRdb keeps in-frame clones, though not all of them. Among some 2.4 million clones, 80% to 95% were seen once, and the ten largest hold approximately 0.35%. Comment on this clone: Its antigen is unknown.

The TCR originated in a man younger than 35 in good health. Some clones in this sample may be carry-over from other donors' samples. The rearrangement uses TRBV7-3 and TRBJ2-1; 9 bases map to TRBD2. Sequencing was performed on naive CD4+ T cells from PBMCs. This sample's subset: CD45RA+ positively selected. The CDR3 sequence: CASSLTRASGNPYNEQFF. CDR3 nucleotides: TGTGCCAGCAGCTTAACGAGGGCTAGCGGGAATCCCTACAATGAGCAGTTCTTC.